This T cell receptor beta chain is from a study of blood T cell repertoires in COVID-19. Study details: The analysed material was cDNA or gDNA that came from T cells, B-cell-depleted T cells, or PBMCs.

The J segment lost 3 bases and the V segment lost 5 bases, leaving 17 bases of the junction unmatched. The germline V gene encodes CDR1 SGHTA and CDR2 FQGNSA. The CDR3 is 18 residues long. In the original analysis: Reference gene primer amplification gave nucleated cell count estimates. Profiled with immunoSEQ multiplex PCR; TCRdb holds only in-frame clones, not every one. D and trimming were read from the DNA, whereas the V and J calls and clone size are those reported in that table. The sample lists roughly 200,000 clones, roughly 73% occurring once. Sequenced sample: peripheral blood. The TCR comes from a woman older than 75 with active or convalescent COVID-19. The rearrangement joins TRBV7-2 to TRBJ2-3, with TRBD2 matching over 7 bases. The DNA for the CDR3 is TGTGCCAGCAGCCTTGAGGGATGGGAGGGACCCGGAACAGATACGCAGTATTTT. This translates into CASSLEGWEGPGTDTQYF.